The clone carrying this T cell receptor beta chain came up many times. The length of the CDR3 is 12 residues. CDR1 and CDR2 from the germline V gene are MNHNS and SASEGT. This specimen comes from a study of immune characterization of retroperitoneal liposarcoma. A single record per CDR3 protein comes from TCRdb applying MiXCR to the PCR reads. Altogether around 20,000 distinct CDR3 sequences are present, more than 35% being singletons, with the ten largest covering 6% to 7.5%. The sample taken for sequencing was blood. V usage is TRBV6-1 and J usage is TRBJ2-5; perhaps TRBD1 as D (6 bases). The J call may be in error: the DNA end matches TRBJ2-7 better. The receptor was isolated from a male donor with retroperitoneal liposarcoma. The CDR3 spells CASSRQAYEQYF. The CDR3 coding sequence is TGTGCCAGCAGTAGACAGGCCTACGAGCAGTACTTC.